The 2 T cell receptor beta chains below were found in one sample sequenced in a study of beta chain features in type 1 diabetes. Investigators reverse transcribed all isolated RNA, so they sequenced expressed TCRB transcripts. Generated by immunoSEQ multiplex PCR, the TCRdb table keeps only in-frame clones and is missing some. The repertoire holds hundreds of thousands of clones, with 10% to 15% as singletons. Sequencing was carried out using naive CD4+ T cells from blood. Receptors were obtained from a man between 18 and 35 years old in good health.

J is TRBJ1-2 and V is TRBV5-1; no definite D call. CDR3 size: 12 residues. The germline CDR1 and CDR2 sequences are SGHRS and YFSETQ. The ends were cut back, 1 base at V and 1 base at J, with 2 bases in the middle. The CDR3 nucleotides read TGCGCCAGCAGCTTGCTTAACTATGGCTACACCTTC. It codes for CASSLLNYGYTF. Combining the CDR3 with reference TRBV5-1 and TRBJ1-2 gives the whole variable domain KAGVTQTPRYLIKTRGQQVTLSCSPISGHRSVSWYQQTPGQGLQFLFEYFSETQRNKGNFPGRFSGRQFSNSRSEMNVSTLELGDSALYLCASSLLNYGYTFGSGTRLTVV.

This rearrangement joins TRBV25-1 to TRBJ1-4; maybe TRBD1 (6 bases). The CDR3 has 15 amino acids. Trimming left V 6 bases short and J 8 bases short, with 19 bases between. Germline CDR1 MGHDK, CDR2 SYGVNS. CDR3 residues: CASSVTGLRGEKLFF. For the CDR3, the DNA is TGTGCCAGCAGCGTTACAGGGCTCCGAGGGGAAAAACTGTTTTTT.